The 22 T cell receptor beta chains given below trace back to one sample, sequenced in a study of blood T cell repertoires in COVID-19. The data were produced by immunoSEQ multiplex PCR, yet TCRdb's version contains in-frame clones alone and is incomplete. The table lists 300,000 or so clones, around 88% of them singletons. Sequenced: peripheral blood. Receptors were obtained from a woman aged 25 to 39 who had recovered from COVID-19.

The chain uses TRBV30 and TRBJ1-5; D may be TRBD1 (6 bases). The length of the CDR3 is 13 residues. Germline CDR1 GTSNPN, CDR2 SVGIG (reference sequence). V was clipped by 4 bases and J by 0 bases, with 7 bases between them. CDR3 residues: CAWTGDSNQPQHF. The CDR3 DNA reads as TGTGCCTGGACAGGGGATAGCAATCAGCCCCAGCATTTT.

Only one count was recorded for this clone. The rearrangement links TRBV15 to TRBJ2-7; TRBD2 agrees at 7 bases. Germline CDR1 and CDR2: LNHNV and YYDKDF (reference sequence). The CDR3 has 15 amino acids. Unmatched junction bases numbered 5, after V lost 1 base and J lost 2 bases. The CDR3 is CATSRVGGGTYEQYF. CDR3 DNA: TGTGCCACCAGCAGAGTGGGCGGGGGAACCTACGAGCAGTACTTC.

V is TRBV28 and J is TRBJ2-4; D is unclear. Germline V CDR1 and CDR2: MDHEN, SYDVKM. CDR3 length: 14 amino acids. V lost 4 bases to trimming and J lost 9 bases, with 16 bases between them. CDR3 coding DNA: TGTGCCAGCAGTTCGGTAGAGGCAAATGCCATTCAGTACTTC. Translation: CASSSVEANAIQYF. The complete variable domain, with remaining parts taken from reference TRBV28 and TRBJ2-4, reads DVKVTQSSRYLVKRTGEKVFLECVQDMDHENMFWYRQDPGLGLRLIYFSYDVKMKEKGDIPEGYSVSREKKERFSLILESASTNQTSMYLCASSSVEANAIQYFGAGTRLSVL.

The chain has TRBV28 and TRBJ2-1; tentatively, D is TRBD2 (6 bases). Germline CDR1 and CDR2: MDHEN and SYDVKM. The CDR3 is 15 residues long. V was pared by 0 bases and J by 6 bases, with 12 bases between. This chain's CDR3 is CASSLWREMGNEQFF. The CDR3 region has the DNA TGTGCCAGCAGTTTATGGCGGGAAATGGGCAATGAGCAGTTCTTC.

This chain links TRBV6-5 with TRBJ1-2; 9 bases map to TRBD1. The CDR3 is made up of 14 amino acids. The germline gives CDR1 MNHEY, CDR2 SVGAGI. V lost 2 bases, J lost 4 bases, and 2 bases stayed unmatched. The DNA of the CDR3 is TGTGCCAGCAGTTACGGGACAGGGTCCTATGGCTACACCTTC. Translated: CASSYGTGSYGYTF.

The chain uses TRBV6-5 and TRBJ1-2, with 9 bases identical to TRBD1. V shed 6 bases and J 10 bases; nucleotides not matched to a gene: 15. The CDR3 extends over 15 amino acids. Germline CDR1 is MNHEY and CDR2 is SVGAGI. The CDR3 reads CASRRGQGIYVDYTF. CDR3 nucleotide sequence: TGTGCCAGCAGACGCGGACAGGGGATCTATGTAGACTACACCTTC.

The CDR3 spells CASSPGAGYGYTF. The CDR3 DNA sequence: TGTGCCAGCAGCCCAGGGGCGGGCTATGGCTACACCTTC. V is TRBV7-3 and J is TRBJ1-2, with a tentative D call TRBD1 (6 bases). Germline V gene lookup returns CDR1 SGHTA and CDR2 FQGTGA. The V end was cut by 5 bases, the J end by 4 bases, with 11 bases between. The CDR3 length is 13 residues.

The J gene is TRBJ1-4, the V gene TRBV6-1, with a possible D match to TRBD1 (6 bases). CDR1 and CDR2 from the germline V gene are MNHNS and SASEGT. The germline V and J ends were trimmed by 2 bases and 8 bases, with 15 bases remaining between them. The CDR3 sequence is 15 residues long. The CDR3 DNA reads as TGTGCCAGCAGTGAATTGGCGGGGGCAGGGGAAAAACTGTTTTTT. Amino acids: CASSELAGAGEKLFF.

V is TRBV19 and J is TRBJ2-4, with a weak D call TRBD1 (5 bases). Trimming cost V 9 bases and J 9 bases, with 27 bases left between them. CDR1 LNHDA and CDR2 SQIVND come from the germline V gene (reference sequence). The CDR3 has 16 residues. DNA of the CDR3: TGTGCCAGCTTCGATGTTCAGGGCACTTCCCCGTCCATTCAGTACTTC. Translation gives CASFDVQGTSPSIQYF.

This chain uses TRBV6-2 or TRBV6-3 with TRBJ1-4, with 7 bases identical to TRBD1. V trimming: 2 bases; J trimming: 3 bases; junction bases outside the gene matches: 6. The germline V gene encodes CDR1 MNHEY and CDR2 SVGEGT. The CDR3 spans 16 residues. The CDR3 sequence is CASSYPTGTANEKLFF. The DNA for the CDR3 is TGTGCCAGCAGTTACCCAACCGGGACAGCTAATGAAAAACTGTTTTTT.

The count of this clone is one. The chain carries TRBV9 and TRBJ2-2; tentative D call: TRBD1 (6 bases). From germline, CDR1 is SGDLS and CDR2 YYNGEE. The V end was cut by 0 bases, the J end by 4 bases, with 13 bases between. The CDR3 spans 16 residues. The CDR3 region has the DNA TGTGCCAGCAGCGTAGGTTCAGGGGCTATCACCGGGGAGCTGTTTTTT. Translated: CASSVGSGAITGELFF.

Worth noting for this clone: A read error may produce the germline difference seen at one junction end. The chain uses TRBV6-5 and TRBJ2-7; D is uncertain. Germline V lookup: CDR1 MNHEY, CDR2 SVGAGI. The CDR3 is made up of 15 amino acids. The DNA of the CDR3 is TGTGCCAGCAGTTACTCGATGAGTGACTCCCACGAGCAGTACTTC. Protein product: CASSYSMSDSHEQYF.

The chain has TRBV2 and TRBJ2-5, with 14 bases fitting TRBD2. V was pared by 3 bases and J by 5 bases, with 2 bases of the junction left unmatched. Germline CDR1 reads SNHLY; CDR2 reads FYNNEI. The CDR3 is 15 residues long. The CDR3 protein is CASSERLAGGETQYF. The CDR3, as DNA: TGTGCCAGCAGTGAGAGACTAGCGGGGGGGGAGACCCAGTACTTC.

For the CDR3, the DNA is TGCGCCAGCAGCTCAGGGGGCGCAGGTTCCGGGGAGCTGTTTTTT. Translation gives CASSSGGAGSGELFF. The V call is TRBV5-1, the J call TRBJ2-2; 8 bases match TRBD1. Trimming cost V 3 bases and J 6 bases; bases outside gene matches: 7. Germline V gene sequence: CDR1 SGHRS, CDR2 YFSETQ. The CDR3 sequence is 15 residues long.

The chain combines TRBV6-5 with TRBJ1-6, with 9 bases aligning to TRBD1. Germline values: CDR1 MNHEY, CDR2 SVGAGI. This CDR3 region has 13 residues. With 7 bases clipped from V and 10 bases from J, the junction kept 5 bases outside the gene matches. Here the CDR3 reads CASTGTGMSPLHF. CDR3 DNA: TGTGCCAGCACCGGGACAGGGATGTCACCCCTCCACTTT.

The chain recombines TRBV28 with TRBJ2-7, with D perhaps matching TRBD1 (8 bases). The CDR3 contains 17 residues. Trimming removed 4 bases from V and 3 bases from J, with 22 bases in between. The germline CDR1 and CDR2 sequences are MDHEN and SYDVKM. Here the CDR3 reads CASSSRPGQGGSYEQYF. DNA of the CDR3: TGTGCCAGCAGTTCACGTCCTGGACAGGGCGGGAGCTACGAGCAGTACTTC.

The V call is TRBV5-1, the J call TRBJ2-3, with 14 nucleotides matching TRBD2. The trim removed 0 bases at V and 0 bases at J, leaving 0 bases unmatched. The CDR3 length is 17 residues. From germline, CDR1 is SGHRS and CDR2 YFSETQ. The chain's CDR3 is CASSLGTSGGSTDTQYF. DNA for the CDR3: TGCGCCAGCAGCTTGGGGACTAGCGGGGGGAGCACAGATACGCAGTATTTT.

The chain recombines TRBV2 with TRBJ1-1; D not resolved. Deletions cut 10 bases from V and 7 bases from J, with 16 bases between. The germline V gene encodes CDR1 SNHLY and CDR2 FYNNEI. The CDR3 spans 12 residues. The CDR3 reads CATFYLGGEAFF. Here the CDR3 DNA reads TGTGCCACGTTTTATTTAGGAGGTGAAGCTTTCTTT.

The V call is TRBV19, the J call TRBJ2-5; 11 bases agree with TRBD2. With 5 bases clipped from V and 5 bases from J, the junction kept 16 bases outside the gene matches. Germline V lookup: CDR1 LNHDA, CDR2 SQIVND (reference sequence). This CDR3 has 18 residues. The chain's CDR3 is CASSPLSSGGTYSETQYF. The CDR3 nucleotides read TGTGCCAGTAGTCCCTTGTCTAGCGGGGGGACCTACTCGGAGACCCAGTACTTC. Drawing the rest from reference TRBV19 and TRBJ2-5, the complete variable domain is DGGITQSPKYLFRKEGQNVTLSCEQNLNHDAMYWYRQDPGQGLRLIYYSQIVNDFQKGDIAEGYSVSREKKESFPLTVTSAQKNPTAFYLCASSPLSSGGTYSETQYFGPGTRLLVL.

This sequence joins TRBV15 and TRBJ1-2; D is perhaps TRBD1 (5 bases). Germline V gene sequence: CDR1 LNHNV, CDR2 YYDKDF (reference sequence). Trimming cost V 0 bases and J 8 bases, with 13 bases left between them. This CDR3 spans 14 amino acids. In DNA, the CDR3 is TGTGCCACCAGCAGAGAGACAAGGGAGGGGGGCTACACCTTC. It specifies CATSRETREGGYTF.

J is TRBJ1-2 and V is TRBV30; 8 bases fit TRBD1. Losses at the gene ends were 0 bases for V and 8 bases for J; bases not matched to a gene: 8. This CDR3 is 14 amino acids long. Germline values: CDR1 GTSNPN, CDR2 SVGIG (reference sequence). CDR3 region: CAWSVQGGAAGYTF. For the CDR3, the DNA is TGTGCCTGGAGTGTACAGGGGGGGGCTGCGGGCTACACCTTC.

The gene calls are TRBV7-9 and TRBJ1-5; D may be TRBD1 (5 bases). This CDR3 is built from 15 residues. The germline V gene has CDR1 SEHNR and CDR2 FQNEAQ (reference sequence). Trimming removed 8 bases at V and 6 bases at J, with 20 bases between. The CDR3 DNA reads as TGTGCCAGCCAAGGAACAGGTCTGCTGTCTCAGCCCCAGCATTTT. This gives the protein CASQGTGLLSQPQHF.